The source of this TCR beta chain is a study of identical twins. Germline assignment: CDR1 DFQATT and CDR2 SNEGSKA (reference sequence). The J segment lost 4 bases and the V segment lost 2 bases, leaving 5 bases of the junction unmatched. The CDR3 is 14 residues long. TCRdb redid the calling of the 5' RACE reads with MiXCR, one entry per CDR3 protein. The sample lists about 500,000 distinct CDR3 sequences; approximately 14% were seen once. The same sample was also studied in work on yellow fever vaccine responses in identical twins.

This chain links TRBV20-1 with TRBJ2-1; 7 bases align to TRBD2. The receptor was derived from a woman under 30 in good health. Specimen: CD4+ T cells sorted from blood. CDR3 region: CSARIAGEYNEQFF. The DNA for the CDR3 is TGCAGTGCTAGAATTGCGGGAGAGTACAATGAGCAGTTCTTC.